The clone carrying this T cell receptor (beta chain) has more than one count but fewer than ten. What it binds is not known. The data originate from a study of T cells in Graves' hyperthyroidism and ophthalmopathy. About the research overall: Blood was drawn when the patient was first diagnosed and still untreated. Findings and caveats of the study: Most thyroid-expanded clonotypes above 0.001 were also found in blood. Ophthalmopathy, as predicted by the model, came a median roughly 6.5 months after the prediction.

Using RNA transcripts as the source, TCR beta CDR3 regions were amplified. TCR CDR3 underwent first-round RT-PCR with the HTBI primer set. TCRdb reprocessed the multiplex PCR reads via MiXCR and lists one record per CDR3 protein. Of about 640,000 distinct CDR3 sequences listed, roughly 20% were seen once; the top ten hold roughly a third. The CDR3 loop spans 13 amino acids. Trimming took off 6 bases at V and 9 bases at J, with 15 bases between the two ends. CDR1 is MNHNS and CDR2 is SASEGT in the germline V gene. The clonotype comes from a man under 40 with Graves' ophthalmopathy. The sequenced sample was blood. The chain carries TRBV6-1 and TRBJ1-3; D not resolved. CDR3 DNA: TGTGCCAGCAGGGACGGACTGGTCAGCACCATATATTTT. Its protein is CASRDGLVSTIYF.